Sequencing of this T cell receptor (beta chain) was carried out in a study of blood T cell repertoires in COVID-19. Study information: Both acute and convalescent COVID-19 samples were obtained from the United States, Italy and Spain. T cells, B-cell-depleted T cells, or PBMCs supplied cDNA or gDNA.

Some clones are missing from TCRdb's copy, which holds only in-frame ones; the method was immunoSEQ multiplex PCR. The repertoire holds about 240,000 clones, with 86% as singletons. The CDR3 sequence is 12 residues long. V was cut by 3 bases and J by 7 bases, with 6 bases left in between. Germline CDR1 is MDHEN and CDR2 is SYDVKM. The chain has TRBV28 and TRBJ1-4, with a weak D call TRBD1 (5 bases). This receptor was identified in a man older than 75 with acute or convalescent COVID-19. Sequenced sample: peripheral blood. The chain's CDR3 is CASSLTVEKLFF. The CDR3 region has the DNA TGTGCCAGCAGTTTGACAGTTGAAAAACTGTTTTTT.